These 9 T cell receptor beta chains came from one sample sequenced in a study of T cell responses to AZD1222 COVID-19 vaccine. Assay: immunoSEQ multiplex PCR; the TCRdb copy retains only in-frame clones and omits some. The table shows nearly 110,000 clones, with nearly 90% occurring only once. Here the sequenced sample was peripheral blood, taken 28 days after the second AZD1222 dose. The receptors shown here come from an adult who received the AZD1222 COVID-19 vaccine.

CDR3 sequence reads: CASSVGEVHTEAFF. CDR3 DNA: TGTGCCAGCAGCGTAGGGGAAGTGCACACTGAAGCTTTCTTT. The chain combines TRBV9 with TRBJ1-1; D unclear. Between the trimmed V and J ends, which lost 0 bases and 3 bases, there was a span of 9 bases. CDR3 length equals 14 residues. Germline loops: CDR1 SGDLS, CDR2 YYNGEE.

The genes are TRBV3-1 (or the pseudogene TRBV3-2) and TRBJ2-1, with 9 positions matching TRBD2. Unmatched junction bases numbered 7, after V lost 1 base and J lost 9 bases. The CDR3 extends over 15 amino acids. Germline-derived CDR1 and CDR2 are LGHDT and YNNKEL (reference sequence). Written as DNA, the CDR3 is TGTGCCAGCAGCCAAGTGGCGGGGGGGCAAGGTGAGCAGTTCTTC. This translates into CASSQVAGGQGEQFF.

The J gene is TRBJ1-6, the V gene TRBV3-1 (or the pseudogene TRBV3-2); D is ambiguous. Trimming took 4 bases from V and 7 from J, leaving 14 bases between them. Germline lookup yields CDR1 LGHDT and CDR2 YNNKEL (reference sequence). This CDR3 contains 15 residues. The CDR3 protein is CASSPLGQTNSPLHF. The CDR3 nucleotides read TGTGCCAGCAGCCCCCTGGGCCAGACAAATTCACCCCTCCACTTT.

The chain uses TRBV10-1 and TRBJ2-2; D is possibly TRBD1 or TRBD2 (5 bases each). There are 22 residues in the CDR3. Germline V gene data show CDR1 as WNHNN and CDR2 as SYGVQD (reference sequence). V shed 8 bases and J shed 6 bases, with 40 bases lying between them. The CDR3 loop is CASGPSGGTRRWPDRGAGELFF. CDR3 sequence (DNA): TGCGCCAGCGGACCCTCCGGCGGAACAAGGAGGTGGCCCGACCGAGGGGCCGGGGAGCTGTTTTTT.

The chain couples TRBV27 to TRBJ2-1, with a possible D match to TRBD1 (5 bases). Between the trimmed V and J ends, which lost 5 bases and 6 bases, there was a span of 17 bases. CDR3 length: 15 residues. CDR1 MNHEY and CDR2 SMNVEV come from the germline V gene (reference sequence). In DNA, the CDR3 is TGTGCCAGCAGTGGAACAGGTGATTATAGCAATGAGCAGTTCTTC. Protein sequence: CASSGTGDYSNEQFF.

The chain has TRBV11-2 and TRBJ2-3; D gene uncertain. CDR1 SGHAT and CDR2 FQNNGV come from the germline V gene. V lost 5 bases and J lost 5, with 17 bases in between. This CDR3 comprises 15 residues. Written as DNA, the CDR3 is TGTGCCAGCAGCCGAAATGCAAGACGTGTAGATACGCAGTATTTT. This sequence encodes CASSRNARRVDTQYF.

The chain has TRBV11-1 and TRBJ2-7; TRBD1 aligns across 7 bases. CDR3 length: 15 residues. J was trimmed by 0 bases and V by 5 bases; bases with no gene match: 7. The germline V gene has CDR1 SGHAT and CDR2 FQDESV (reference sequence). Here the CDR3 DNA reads TGTGCCAGCAGCCCTCCGGGACAGTACTCCTACGAGCAGTACTTC. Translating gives CASSPPGQYSYEQYF.

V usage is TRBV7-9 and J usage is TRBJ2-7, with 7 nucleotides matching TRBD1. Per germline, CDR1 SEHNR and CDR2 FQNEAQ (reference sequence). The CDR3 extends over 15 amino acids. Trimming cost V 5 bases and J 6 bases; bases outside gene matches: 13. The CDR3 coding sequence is TGTGCCAGCAGCGCCCGACAGGGAACAAGCCTCGAGCAGTACTTC. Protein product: CASSARQGTSLEQYF. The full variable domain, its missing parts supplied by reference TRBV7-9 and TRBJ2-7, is DTGVSQNPRHKITKRGQNVTFRCDPISEHNRLYWYRQTLGQGPEFLTYFQNEAQLEKSRLLSDRFSAERPKGSFSTLEIQRTEQGDSAMYLCASSARQGTSLEQYFGPGTRLTVT.

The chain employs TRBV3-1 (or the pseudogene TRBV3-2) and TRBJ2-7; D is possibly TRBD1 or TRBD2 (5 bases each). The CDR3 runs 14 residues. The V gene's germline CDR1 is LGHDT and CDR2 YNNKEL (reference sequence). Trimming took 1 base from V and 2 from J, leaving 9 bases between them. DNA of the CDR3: TGTGCCAGCAGCCAAGTTGGGGGAGCCTACGAGCAGTACTTC. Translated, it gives CASSQVGGAYEQYF.